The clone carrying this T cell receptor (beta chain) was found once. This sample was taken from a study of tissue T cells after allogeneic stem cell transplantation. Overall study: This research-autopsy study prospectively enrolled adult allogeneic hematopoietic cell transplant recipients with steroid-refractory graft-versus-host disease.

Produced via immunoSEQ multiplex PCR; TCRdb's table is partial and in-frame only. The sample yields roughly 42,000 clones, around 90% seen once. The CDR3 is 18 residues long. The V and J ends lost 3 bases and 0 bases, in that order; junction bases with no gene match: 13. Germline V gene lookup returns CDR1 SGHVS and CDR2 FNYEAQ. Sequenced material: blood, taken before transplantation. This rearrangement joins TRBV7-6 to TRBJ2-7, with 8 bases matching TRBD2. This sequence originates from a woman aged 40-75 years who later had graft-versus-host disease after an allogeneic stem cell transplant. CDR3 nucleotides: TGTGCCAGCAGCTTTGGTTTGGCGGGAGGCTTATTCTCCTACGAGCAGTACTTC. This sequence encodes CASSFGLAGGLFSYEQYF.